A few counts support the clone carrying this TCR beta chain. Per the authors' pipeline: Reference gene primer amplification yielded estimated nucleated cell counts. Measured with immunoSEQ multiplex PCR; TCRdb has only the in-frame clones, and not every one. The V and J calls and clone size were taken over from that table, and D and trimming were inferred from the DNA. The sample shows some 76,000 clones, approximately 84% of them seen only once. The data derive from a study of blood T cell repertoires in COVID-19. In the study overall: Donors in the United States, Italy and Spain gave samples during acute or convalescent COVID-19.

This CDR3 spans 13 amino acids. Trimming pared 7 bases from V and 5 bases from J, leaving 13 bases between. CDR1 is MNHEY, CDR2 SVGAGI, per germline. The sample taken for sequencing was peripheral blood. J is TRBJ2-3 and V is TRBV6-5, with D perhaps TRBD2 (6 bases). The clonotype was recovered from a man between 50 and 59 years old with COVID-19, enrolled during active disease. As DNA, the CDR3 is TGTGCCAGCACCGGGACTTTCGGAGATACGCAGTATTTT. Its protein is CASTGTFGDTQYF.